The present T cell receptor beta chain was sequenced within a study of cytomegalovirus exposure and HLA in healthy donors. General observations from the study: The listing of 150 to 200 TCR beta chains classed them as cytomegalovirus-associated. In a later analysis, V- and J-gene trimming of beta chains associated with a DCLRE1C missense variant, replicated independently.

Losses at the gene ends were 2 bases for V and 7 bases for J; bases not matched to a gene: 5. The germline V gene has CDR1 LNHDA and CDR2 SQIVND (reference sequence). The CDR3 has 15 amino acids. Of note for this clone: The target antigen is unknown.

13 Jbeta primers and 60 Vbeta primers were used for the PCR. Libraries were prepared by immunoSEQ multiplex PCR; TCRdb keeps only in-frame clonotypes and omits some of them. This table has some 200,000 clones, 80% appearing once. The sequenced sample consisted of PBMCs. The chain employs TRBV19 and TRBJ1-4; TRBD1 aligns across 9 bases. The source of this sequence is a boy younger than 18 in good health and CMV-seronegative. The CDR3: CASSIPGQGSEKLFF. The CDR3 nucleotides are TGTGCCAGTAGTATACCGGGACAGGGAAGTGAAAAACTGTTTTTT.